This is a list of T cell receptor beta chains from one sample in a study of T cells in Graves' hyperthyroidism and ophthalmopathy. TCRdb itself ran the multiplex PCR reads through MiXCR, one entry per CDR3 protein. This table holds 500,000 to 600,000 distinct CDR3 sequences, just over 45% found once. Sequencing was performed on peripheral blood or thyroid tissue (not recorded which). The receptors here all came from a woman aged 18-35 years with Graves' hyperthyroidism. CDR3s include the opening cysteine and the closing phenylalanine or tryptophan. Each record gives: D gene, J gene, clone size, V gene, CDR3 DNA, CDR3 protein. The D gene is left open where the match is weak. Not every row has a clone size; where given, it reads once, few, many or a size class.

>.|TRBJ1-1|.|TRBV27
TGTGCCAGCAGTTTATCCCTCGGACAACGGAACACTGAAGCTTTCTTT
CASSLSLGQRNTEAFF
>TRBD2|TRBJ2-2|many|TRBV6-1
TGTGCCAGCAGTGTCCCCGGGGAGCGGGAGGTCGCTACCGGGGAGCTGTTTTTT
CASSVPGEREVATGELFF
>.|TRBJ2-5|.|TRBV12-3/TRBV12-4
TGTGCCAGCACTGCGACAGGACAAGAGACCCAGTACTTC
CASTATGQETQYF
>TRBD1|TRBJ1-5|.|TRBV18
TGTGCCAGCAGCACCACCGGACAGGGGGGTCAGCCCCAGCATTTT
CASSTTGQGGQPQHF
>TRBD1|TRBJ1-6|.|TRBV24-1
TGTGCCACCAGTGAAACCGGGACAGGAGGGCAATCACCCCTCCACTTT
CATSETGTGGQSPLHF
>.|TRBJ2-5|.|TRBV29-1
TGCAGCAGTTACTACAGGCAAGAGACCCAGTACTTC
CSSYYRQETQYF
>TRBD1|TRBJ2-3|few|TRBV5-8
TGTGCCAGCAGCTTGGGACCGGGACAGAACACAGATACGCAGTATTTT
CASSLGPGQNTDTQYF
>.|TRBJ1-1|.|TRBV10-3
TGTGCCATCAGCCTGTCGGGGGCCCCGAACACTGAAGCTTTCTTT
CAISLSGAPNTEAFF
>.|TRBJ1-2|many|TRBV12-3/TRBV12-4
TGTGCCAGCAGTTTACACCTGGGGGGCTACACCTTC
CASSLHLGGYTF
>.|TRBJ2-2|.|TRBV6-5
TGTGCCAGCAGTTACGTAGTGTTGGGTACCGGGGAGCTGTTTTTT
CASSYVVLGTGELFF
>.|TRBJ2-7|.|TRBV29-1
TGCAGCGTTAGTCAGGTGGGGAACGAGCAGTACTTC
CSVSQVGNEQYF
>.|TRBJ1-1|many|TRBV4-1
TGCGCCAGCAGATCCGGAGACTGGATGAACACTGAAGCTTTCTTT
CASRSGDWMNTEAFF
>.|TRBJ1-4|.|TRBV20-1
TGCAGTGCAGAAAGGTTGGGGGATGATGAAAAACTGTTTTTT
CSAERLGDDEKLFF
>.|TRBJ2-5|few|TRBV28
TGTGCCAGCAGTTTATGGGGAAAGGGAGAGACCCAGTACTTC
CASSLWGKGETQYF
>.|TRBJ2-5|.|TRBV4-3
TGCGCCAGCAGCCACCGGGACGGTGCGACCCAGTACTTC
CASSHRDGATQYF
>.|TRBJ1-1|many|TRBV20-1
TGCAGTGCTACCGCTGCCGGTATGCACACTGAAGCTTTCTTT
CSATAAGMHTEAFF
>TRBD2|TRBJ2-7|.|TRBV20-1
TGCAGTGCTAGAGAGGGGGGGGATGAGGAGCAGTACTTC
CSAREGGDEEQYF
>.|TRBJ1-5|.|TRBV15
TGTGCCACCAGCAGTTTAGGGGGGCAGCCCCAGCATTTT
CATSSLGGQPQHF
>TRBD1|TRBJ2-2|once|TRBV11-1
TGTGCCAGCAGCCCCCGGACAGGGGGCGATACCGGGGAGCTGTTTTTT
CASSPRTGGDTGELFF
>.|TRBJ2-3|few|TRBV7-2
TGTGCCAGCAGCCCCGTAGGGTCAACCACAGATACGCAGTATTTT
CASSPVGSTTDTQYF
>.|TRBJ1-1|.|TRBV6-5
TGTGCCAGCAACGGGGCAACAGGGAGGAACACCGAAGCTTTCTTT
CASNGATGRNTEAFF
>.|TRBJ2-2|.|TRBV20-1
TGCAGTGCTAGACATTCCGGCGAGTTGTGGGCCGGGGAGCTGTTTTTT
CSARHSGELWAGELFF
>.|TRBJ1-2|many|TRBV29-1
TGCAGCGTTGATAAAGATGGCTACACCTTC
CSVDKDGYTF
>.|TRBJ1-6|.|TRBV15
TGTGCCACCAGCAGAGAGTCCTATAATTCACCCCTCCACTTT
CATSRESYNSPLHF
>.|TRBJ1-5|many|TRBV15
TGTGCCACCAGCAGGGGCCTCCCGAGTCAGCCCCAGCATTTT
CATSRGLPSQPQHF
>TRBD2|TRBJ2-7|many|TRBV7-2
TGTGCCAGCAGCTTAGAGGCTAGCGGGGCCGTCAACTACGAGCAGTACTTC
CASSLEASGAVNYEQYF
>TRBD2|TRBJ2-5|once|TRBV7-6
TGTGCCAGCAGCTTATTAGCGGGAGATGAAGAGACCCAGTACTTC
CASSLLAGDEETQYF
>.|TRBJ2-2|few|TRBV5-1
TGCGCCAGCAGCAAAACGACAGGTTTTAACACCGGGGAGCTGTTTTTT
CASSKTTGFNTGELFF
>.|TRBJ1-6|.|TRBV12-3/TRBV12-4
TGTGCCAGCAGTACCGAGGGGTGGAGGAATCCACCCCTTCACTTT
CASSTEGWRNPPLHF
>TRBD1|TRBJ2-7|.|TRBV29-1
TGCAGCGTTGATTTTGACAGGGCGACCGGCTACGAGCAGTACTTC
CSVDFDRATGYEQYF
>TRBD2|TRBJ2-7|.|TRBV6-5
TGTGCCAGCAGTTACCGGATAGCGGGGCAGTACGAGCAGTACTTC
CASSYRIAGQYEQYF
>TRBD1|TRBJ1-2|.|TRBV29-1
TGCAGCGTTGAGATGCAGGGGGCTAACTATGGCTACACCTTC
CSVEMQGANYGYTF
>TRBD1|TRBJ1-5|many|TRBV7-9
TGTGCCAGCAGCTTTCGACAGGGAGATCAGCCCCAGCATTTT
CASSFRQGDQPQHF
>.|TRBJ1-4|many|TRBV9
TGTGCCAGCAGTCCCTCGGGCCGCAGTGAAAAACTGTTTTTT
CASSPSGRSEKLFF
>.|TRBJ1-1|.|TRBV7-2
TGTGCCAGCAGTTCCCGTTGGAGCATGAACACTGAAGCTTTCTTT
CASSSRWSMNTEAFF
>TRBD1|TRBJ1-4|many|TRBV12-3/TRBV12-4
TGTGCCAGCAGGTCGACAGGGGACGATGAAAAACTGTTTTTT
CASRSTGDDEKLFF
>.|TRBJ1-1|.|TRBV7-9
TGTGCCAGCAGCCGACGTATGAACACTGGAGCTTTCTTT
CASSRRMNTGAFF
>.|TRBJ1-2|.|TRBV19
TGTGCCAGTAGCCGCGAGGGGGGTCCCTATGGCTACACCTTC
CASSREGGPYGYTF
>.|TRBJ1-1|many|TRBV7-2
TGTGCCAGCAGCATCCGTGAAGCTTTCTTT
CASSIREAFF
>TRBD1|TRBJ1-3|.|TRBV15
TGTGACACCAGCAGAGGGGGGACAGAAACCTCTGGGAACACCATATATTTT
CDTSRGGTETSGNTIYF
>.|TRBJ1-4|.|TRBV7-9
TGTGCCAGCACCCCCGGGAACACTGAAGGGAATGAAAAACTGTTTTTT
CASTPGNTEGNEKLFF
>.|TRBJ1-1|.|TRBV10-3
TGTGCCATCGCGCGACCTGGGGCAGAAATGAACACTGAAGCTTTCTTT
CAIARPGAEMNTEAFF
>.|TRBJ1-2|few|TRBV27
TGTGCCAGCACCCCTAGTCTCCGTCTATTCTATGGCTACACCTTC
CASTPSLRLFYGYTF
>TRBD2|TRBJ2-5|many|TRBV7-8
TGTGCCAGCAGCTTAGGGACTAGCGGGAGGGCCCGAGGAGAGACCCAGTACTTC
CASSLGTSGRARGETQYF
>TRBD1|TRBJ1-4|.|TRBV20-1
TGCAGTGCTAGAGATGATCAGGGGGCTTTAGAAAAACTGTTTTTT
CSARDDQGALEKLFF